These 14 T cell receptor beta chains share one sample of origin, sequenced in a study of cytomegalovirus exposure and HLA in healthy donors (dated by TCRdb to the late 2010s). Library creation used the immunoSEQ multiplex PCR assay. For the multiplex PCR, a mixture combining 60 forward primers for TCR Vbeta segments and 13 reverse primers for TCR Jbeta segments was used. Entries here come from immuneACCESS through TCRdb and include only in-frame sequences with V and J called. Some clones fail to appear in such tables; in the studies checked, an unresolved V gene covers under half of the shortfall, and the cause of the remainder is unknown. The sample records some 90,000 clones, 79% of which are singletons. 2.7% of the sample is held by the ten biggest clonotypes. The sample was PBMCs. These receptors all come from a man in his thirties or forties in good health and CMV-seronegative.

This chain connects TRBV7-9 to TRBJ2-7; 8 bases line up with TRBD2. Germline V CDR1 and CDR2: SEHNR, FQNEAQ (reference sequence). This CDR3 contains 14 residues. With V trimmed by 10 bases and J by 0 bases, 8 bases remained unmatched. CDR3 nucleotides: TGTGCCATGGACGGGGGGGGTAGCTCCTACGAGCAGTACTTC. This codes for CAMDGGGSSYEQYF.

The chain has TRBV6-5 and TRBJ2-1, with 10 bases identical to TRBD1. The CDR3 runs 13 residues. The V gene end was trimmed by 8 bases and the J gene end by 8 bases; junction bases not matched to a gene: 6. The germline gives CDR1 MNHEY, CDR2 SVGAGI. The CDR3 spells CASGRTGGDEQFF. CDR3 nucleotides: TGTGCCAGCGGCCGGACAGGGGGGGATGAGCAGTTCTTC.

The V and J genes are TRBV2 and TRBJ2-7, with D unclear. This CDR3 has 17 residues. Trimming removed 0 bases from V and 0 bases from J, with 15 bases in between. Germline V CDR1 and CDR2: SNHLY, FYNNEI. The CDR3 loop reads CASSEAQVGVSSYEQYF. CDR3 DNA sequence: TGTGCCAGCAGTGAAGCCCAGGTAGGCGTGAGCTCCTACGAGCAGTACTTC.

The CDR3 DNA follows: TGTGCCAGCAGTTACGGCAGGGATTCCTACGAGCAGTACTTC. This sequence encodes CASSYGRDSYEQYF. The V gene is TRBV6-5, the J gene TRBJ2-7; TRBD1 might be the D (5 bases). Germline CDR1 is MNHEY and CDR2 is SVGAGI. This CDR3 has 14 amino acids. Trimming removed 2 bases at V and 1 base at J, with 9 bases between.

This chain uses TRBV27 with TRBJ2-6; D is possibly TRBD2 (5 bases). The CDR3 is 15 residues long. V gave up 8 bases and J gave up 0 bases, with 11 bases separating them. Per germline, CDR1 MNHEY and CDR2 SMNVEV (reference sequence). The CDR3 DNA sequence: TGTGCCAGCGGCCCTGGGAGCTCTGGGGCCAACGTCCTGACTTTC. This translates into CASGPGSSGANVLTF. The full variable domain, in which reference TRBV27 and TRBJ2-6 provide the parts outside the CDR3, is EAQVTQNPRYLITVTGKKLTVTCSQNMNHEYMSWYRQDPGLGLRQIYYSMNVEVTDKGDVPEGYKVSRKEKRNFPLILESPSPNQTSLYFCASGPGSSGANVLTFGAGSRLTVL.

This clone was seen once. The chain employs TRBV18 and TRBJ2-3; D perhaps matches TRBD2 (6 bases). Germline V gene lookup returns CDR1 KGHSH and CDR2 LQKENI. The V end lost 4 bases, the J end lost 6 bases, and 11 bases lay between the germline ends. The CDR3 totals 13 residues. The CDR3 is CASSLGEADTQYF. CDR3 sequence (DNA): TGTGCCAGCTCACTCGGGGAGGCGGATACGCAGTATTTT.

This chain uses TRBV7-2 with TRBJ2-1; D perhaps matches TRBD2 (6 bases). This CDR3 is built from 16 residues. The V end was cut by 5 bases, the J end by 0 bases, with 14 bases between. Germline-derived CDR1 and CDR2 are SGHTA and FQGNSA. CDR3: CASSPQTGSSYNEQFF. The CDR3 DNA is TGTGCCAGCAGCCCACAGACCGGGAGCTCCTACAATGAGCAGTTCTTC.

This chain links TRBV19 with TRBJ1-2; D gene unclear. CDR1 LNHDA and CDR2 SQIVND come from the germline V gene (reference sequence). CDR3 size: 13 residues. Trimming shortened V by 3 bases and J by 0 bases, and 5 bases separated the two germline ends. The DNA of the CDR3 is TGTGCCAGTAGTATGAGGGCTAACTATGGCTACACCTTC. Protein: CASSMRANYGYTF.

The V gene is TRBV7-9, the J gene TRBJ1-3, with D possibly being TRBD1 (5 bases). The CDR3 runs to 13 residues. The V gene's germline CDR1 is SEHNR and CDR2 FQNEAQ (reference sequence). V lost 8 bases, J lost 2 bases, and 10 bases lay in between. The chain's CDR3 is CASQGSTGNTIYF. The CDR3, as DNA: TGTGCCAGCCAGGGCAGCACTGGAAACACCATATATTTT.

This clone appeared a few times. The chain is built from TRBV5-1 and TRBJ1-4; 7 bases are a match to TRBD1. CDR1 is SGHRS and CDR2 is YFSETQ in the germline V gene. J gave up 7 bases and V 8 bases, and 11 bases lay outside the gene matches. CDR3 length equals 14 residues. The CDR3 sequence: CASSSTGMGEKLFF. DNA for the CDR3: TGCGCCAGTTCGTCGACAGGGATGGGTGAAAAACTGTTTTTT.

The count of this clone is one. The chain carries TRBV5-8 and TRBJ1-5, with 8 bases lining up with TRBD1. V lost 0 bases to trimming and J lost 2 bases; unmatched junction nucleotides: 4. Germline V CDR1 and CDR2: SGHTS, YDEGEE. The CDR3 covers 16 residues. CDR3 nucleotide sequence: TGTGCCAGCAGCTTGGGGCAGGGGGCTGGCAATCAGCCCCAGCATTTT. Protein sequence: CASSLGQGAGNQPQHF.

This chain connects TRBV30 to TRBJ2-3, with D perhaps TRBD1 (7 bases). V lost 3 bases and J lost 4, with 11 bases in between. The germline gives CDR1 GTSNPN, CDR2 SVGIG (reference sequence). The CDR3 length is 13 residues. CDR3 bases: TGTGCCTGGAGCCCAGGGGGGTCAGATACGCAGTATTTT. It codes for CAWSPGGSDTQYF.

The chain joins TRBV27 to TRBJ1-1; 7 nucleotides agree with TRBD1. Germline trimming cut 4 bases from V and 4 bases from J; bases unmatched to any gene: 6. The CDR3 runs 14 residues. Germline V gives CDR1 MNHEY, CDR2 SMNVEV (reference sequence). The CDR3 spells CASSSNAGGTEAFF. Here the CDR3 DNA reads TGTGCCAGCAGTTCGAACGCAGGGGGCACTGAAGCTTTCTTT.

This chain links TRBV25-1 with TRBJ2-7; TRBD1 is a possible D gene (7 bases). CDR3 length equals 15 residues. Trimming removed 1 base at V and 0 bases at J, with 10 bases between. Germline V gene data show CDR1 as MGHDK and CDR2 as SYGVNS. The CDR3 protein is CASSESGGNSYEQYF. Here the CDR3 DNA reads TGTGCCAGCAGTGAATCAGGGGGGAACTCCTACGAGCAGTACTTC.